This T cell receptor (beta chain) was retrieved from a study of immune heterogeneity within non-small cell lung tumors. At the level of the study: Classification of the tumors gave a few squamous cell carcinomas, under eleven non-squamous carcinomas and 1 not otherwise specified.

General study findings and limits: Local T-cell clonality tracked local tumor mutational burden; the correlation was moderate but significant (R about 0.35). Site-unique high-frequency clones occurred alongside identical dominant CDR3 beta clonotypes that recurred across tumor sites within a patient.

The CDR3 has 12 residues. Trimming removed 2 bases at V and 3 bases at J, with 5 bases between. The TCR beta CDR3 region was amplified by multiplex PCR employing 32 V and 13 J primers. Each CDR3 protein is one row after TCRdb ran MiXCR on the multiplex PCR reads. The sample shows roughly 20,000 distinct CDR3 sequences, less than 35% of them seen only once. Genomic DNA extracted from bulk tumor tissue served as template. A total of around 600 ng was used per sample. Far-apart biopsies, several per primary tumor, were taken during surgery. Patients with untreated, newly diagnosed non-small cell lung cancer underwent curative surgery. Those donating were patients (newly diagnosed with non-small cell lung cancer) who were having surgery with curative intent. This clonotype was counted at least ten times. Antigen: not known.

The sample comprised lung tumor tissue. This rearrangement joins TRBV12-3 or TRBV12-4 to TRBJ2-7; D is unresolved. The receptor's source is a man aged 40-50 years with non-small cell lung cancer. The CDR3 protein is CASSLSVYEQYF. In DNA form, the CDR3 reads TGTGCCAGCAGTTTATCCGTCTACGAGCAGTACTTC.